This T cell receptor beta chain was recovered during a study of T cell responses to AZD1222 COVID-19 vaccine. Broader study findings: With two AZD1222 doses given, Spike-specific TCR breadth and depth both rose.

Regarding this clone: Its antigen is as yet unknown.

Method: immunoSEQ multiplex PCR; TCRdb's copy keeps in-frame clones and lacks some. The sample lists 100,000 to 130,000 clones, under 95% occurring once. This TCR was recovered from an adult in good health. The sample here was peripheral blood, taken on day 0 of AZD1222 vaccination.

CDR3 nucleotides: TGTGCCAGCAGCTTAGCCGGCCTGAACACTGAAGCTTTCTTT. Protein sequence: CASSLAGLNTEAFF. The V call is TRBV7-9, the J call TRBJ1-1; D call uncertain. The CDR3 is made up of 14 amino acids. V lost 0 bases, J lost 0 bases, and 5 bases lay in between. Germline CDR1 and CDR2: SEHNR and FQNEAQ (reference sequence).